A single sample gave rise to the 14 T cell receptor beta chains below, sequenced in a study of control samples from healthy donors and cancer patients. Profiling relied on immunoSEQ multiplex PCR, and the TCRdb table lists in-frame clones only, not all of them. The sample has some 170,000 clones, nearly 96% seen once. The specimen was blood. These receptors were taken from a woman under 40 in good health.

The V and J genes are TRBV3-1 (or the pseudogene TRBV3-2) and TRBJ2-7; maybe TRBD1 (6 bases). The CDR3 sequence is 14 residues long. CDR1 and CDR2 (germline): LGHDT, YNNKEL (reference sequence). With 3 bases removed from V and 5 bases from J, the gap between germline ends came to 14 bases. The CDR3: CASSHGQLLDEQYF. In nucleotides, the CDR3 is TGTGCCAGCAGCCATGGACAGCTACTAGACGAGCAGTACTTC.

The J gene is TRBJ1-2, the V gene TRBV28, with TRBD1 matching over 9 bases. After removal of 6 bases from V and 9 bases from J, the junction contained 20 bases not matched to a gene. In germline, CDR1 is MDHEN, CDR2 SYDVKM. This CDR3 comprises 17 residues. CDR3 coding DNA: TGTGCCAGCAGCCCCCTTTCGGGACAGGGTAGAGGGTTGAGCTACACCTTC. Protein product: CASSPLSGQGRGLSYTF.

The rearrangement links TRBV6-1 to TRBJ1-1; TRBD1 might be the D (5 bases). Germline V gene sequence: CDR1 MNHNS, CDR2 SASEGT. The CDR3 has 16 residues. V was shortened by 3 bases and J by 3 bases, with 17 bases between the two germline ends. The CDR3 nucleotides are TGTGCCAGCAGTGAGGGCAGGGCGGCCCGGGACACTGAAGCTTTCTTT. It codes for CASSEGRAARDTEAFF.

This clone was detected once. The genes are TRBV7-8 and TRBJ1-5, with D possibly matching TRBD1 (6 bases). Germline CDR1 is SGHVS and CDR2 is FQNEAQ. V dropped 4 bases and J dropped 2 bases, with 12 bases sitting between them. The length of the CDR3 is 15 residues. CDR3 DNA sequence: TGTGCCAGCAGCTCACAGGGAGGTGGCAATCAGCCCCAGCATTTT. Its protein product is CASSSQGGGNQPQHF. Full variable domain (missing parts from reference TRBV7-8 and TRBJ1-5): GAGVSQSPRYKVAKRGQDVALRCDPISGHVSLFWYQQALGQGPEFLTYFQNEAQLDKSGLPSDRFFAERPEGSVSTLKIQRTQQEDSAVYLCASSSQGGGNQPQHFGDGTRLSIL.

This sequence joins TRBV5-6 and TRBJ2-5; D possibly corresponds to TRBD2 (6 bases). The germline V gene has CDR1 SGHDT and CDR2 YYEEEE. Trimming took off 4 bases at V and 3 bases at J, with 10 bases between the two ends. This CDR3 contains 13 residues. CDR3 residues: CASSQLAEETQYF. CDR3 coding DNA: TGTGCCAGCAGCCAACTAGCTGAAGAGACCCAGTACTTC.

The V call is TRBV3-1 (or the pseudogene TRBV3-2), the J call TRBJ1-2; 9 bases agree with TRBD1. This CDR3 spans 13 amino acids. From germline, CDR1 is LGHDT and CDR2 YNNKEL (reference sequence). J was trimmed by 4 bases and V by 4 bases; bases with no gene match: 1. CDR3 in amino acids: CASSRGQGYGYTF. The CDR3 bases are TGTGCCAGCAGCCGGGGACAGGGCTATGGCTACACCTTC.

The chain recombines TRBV6-1 with TRBJ2-2, with 11 bases that match TRBD2. CDR3 size: 16 residues. Germline V gene data show CDR1 as MNHNS and CDR2 as SASEGT. Trimming at V came to 4 bases and at J to 0 bases, leaving 1 base not matched to a gene. In DNA, the CDR3 is TGTGCCAGCAGTGCACTAGCGGGAGCGAACACCGGGGAGCTGTTTTTT. This encodes CASSALAGANTGELFF.

V gene TRBV12-3 or TRBV12-4 combines with J gene TRBJ1-4; D may be TRBD1 (5 bases). CDR3 size: 12 residues. The V gene lost 7 bases and the J gene lost 7 bases, with 10 bases spanning the gap. The CDR3 loop is CASMGRGEKLFF. CDR3 DNA: TGTGCCAGCATGGGGCGGGGTGAAAAACTGTTTTTT.

The chain joins TRBV28 to TRBJ2-7; 7 nucleotides match TRBD1. The CDR3 contains 14 residues. The J segment lost 4 bases and the V segment lost 2 bases, leaving 5 bases of the junction unmatched. Germline lookup yields CDR1 MDHEN and CDR2 SYDVKM. The CDR3: CASSLDRVAYEQYF. For the CDR3, the DNA is TGTGCCAGCAGTTTAGACAGGGTTGCGTACGAGCAGTACTTC.

The chain links TRBV19 to TRBJ1-2; 7 bases map to TRBD1. V dropped 0 bases and J dropped 6; count of bases not matched to a gene: 7. The CDR3 has 15 amino acids. Germline values: CDR1 LNHDA, CDR2 SQIVND (reference sequence). The CDR3 nucleotides are TGTGCCAGTAGTATAGATCATGGACAGGCGGATGGCTACACCTTC. It codes for CASSIDHGQADGYTF.

The J gene is TRBJ2-4, the V gene TRBV28; the D gene is possibly TRBD1 (6 bases). V was trimmed by 2 bases and J by 7 bases, leaving 24 bases between them. CDR1 is MDHEN, CDR2 SYDVKM, per germline. There are 18 residues in the CDR3. The CDR3 DNA follows: TGTGCCAGCAGTTTAGTACGTCTCCGTGGAACAGGGCAGAACATTCAGTACTTC. Translation gives CASSLVRLRGTGQNIQYF.

The CDR3 spells CASRGTVNQPQHF. The CDR3 nucleotides are TGTGCCAGCAGAGGGACAGTAAATCAGCCCCAGCATTTT. The chain is built from TRBV2 and TRBJ1-5; 7 bases map to TRBD1. J gave up 4 bases and V 6 bases, and 3 bases lay outside the gene matches. CDR3 length: 13 residues. Looked up from germline, CDR1 is SNHLY and CDR2 is FYNNEI.

Written as DNA, the CDR3 is TGTGCCAGTCGTCAAACTAGCGGGAGCTCCTACAATGAGCAGTTCTTC. The encoded protein is CASRQTSGSSYNEQFF. The chain employs TRBV19 and TRBJ2-1, with 11 nucleotides matching TRBD2. In germline, CDR1 is LNHDA, CDR2 SQIVND (reference sequence). With V trimmed by 8 bases and J by 0 bases, 6 bases remained unmatched. CDR3 length: 16 amino acids.

The chain is built from TRBV28 and TRBJ1-2, with D possibly matching TRBD1 (5 bases). The CDR3 consists of 14 residues. Trimming removed 2 bases from V and 1 base from J, with 8 bases in between. Germline V gives CDR1 MDHEN, CDR2 SYDVKM. DNA for the CDR3: TGTGCCAGCAGTTTACAAGGGGATAACTATGGCTACACCTTC. Translated, it gives CASSLQGDNYGYTF.